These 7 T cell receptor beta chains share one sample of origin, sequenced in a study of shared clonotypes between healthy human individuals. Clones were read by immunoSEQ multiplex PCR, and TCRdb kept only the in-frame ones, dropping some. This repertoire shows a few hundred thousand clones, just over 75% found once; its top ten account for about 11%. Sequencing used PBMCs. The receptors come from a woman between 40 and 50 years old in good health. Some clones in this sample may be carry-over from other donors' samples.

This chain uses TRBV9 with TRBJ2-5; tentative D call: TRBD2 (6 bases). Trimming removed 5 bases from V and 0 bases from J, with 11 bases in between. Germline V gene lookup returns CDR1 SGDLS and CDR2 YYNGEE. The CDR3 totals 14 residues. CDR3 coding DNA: TGTGCCAGCAGACTGGCGGGGTACCAAGAGACCCAGTACTTC. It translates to CASRLAGYQETQYF.

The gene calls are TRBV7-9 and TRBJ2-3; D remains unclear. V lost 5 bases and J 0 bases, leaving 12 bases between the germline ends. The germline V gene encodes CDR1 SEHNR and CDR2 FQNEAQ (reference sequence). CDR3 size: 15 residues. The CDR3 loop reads CASSPNADSTDTQYF. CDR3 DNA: TGTGCCAGCAGCCCAAATGCCGATAGCACAGATACGCAGTATTTT.

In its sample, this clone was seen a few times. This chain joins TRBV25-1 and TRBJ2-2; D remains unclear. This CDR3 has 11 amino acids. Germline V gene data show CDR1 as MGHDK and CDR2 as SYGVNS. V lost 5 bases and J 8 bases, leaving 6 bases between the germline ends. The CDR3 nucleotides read TGTGCCAGCAGTTATTTGGGGGAGCTGTTTTTT. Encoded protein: CASSYLGELFF. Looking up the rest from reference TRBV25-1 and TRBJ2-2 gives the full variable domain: EADIYQTPRYLVIGTGKKITLECSQTMGHDKMYWYQQDPGMELHLIHYSYGVNSTEKGDLSSESTVSRIRTEHFPLTLESARPSHTSQYLCASSYLGELFFGEGSRLTVL.

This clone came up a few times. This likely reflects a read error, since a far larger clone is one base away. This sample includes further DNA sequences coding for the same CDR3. CDR3 sequence (DNA): TGTGCCAGCTCCGGGACAGGGGTCGGTCTCACCGGGGAGCTGTTCTTT. The encoded protein is CASSGTGVGLTGELFF. This chain connects TRBV2 to TRBJ2-2; 10 bases match TRBD1. Germline V gives CDR1 SNHLY, CDR2 FYNNEI. The CDR3 has 16 amino acids.

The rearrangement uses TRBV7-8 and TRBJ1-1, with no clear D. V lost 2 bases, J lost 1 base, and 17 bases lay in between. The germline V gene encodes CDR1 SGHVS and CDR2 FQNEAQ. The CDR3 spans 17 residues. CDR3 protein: CASSLLWVIGRNTEAFF. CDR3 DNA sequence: TGTGCCAGCAGCTTACTTTGGGTGATTGGTAGGAACACTGAAGCTTTCTTT.

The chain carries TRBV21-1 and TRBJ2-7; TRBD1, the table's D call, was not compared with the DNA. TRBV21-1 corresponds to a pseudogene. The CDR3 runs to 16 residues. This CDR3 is CASSKAGDRGDYEQYF. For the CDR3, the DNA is TGTGCCAGCAGCAAAGCGGGGGACAGGGGGGACTACGAGCAGTACTTC.

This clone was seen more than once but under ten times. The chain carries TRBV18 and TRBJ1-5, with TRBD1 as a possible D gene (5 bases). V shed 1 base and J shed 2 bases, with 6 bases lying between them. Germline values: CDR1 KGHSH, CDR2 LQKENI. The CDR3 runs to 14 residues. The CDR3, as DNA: TGTGCCAGCTCACCACTGGGGGGCAATCAGCCCCAGCATTTT. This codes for CASSPLGGNQPQHF.